The entry below gives a single TCR beta chain sequence along with its context. Its antigen is not identified. Preparing the TCRbeta library involved the use of unique molecular identifiers. A single record per CDR3 protein comes from TCRdb applying MiXCR to the PCR reads. The table lists fewer than 1 million distinct CDR3 sequences, roughly 16% of them singletons. These data come from a study of T-cell reconstitution after alpha-beta-depleted transplantation in children. General study points: Counts and diversity of T cells one year after transplant came mostly from newly produced T cells.

The germline V gene has CDR1 SGHRS and CDR2 YFSETQ. This CDR3 comprises 15 residues. Trimming stripped 4 bases from V and 4 bases from J, with 15 bases between. This receptor was obtained from a male patient under 18 who had a stem cell transplant for acute lymphoblastic leukemia, so the T cells may come from the graft donor. The sequenced sample was PBMCs, mostly from graft donor cells, obtained 360 days after TCRalphabeta/CD19-depleted stem cell transplant. The rearrangement joins TRBV5-1 to TRBJ2-4; D may be TRBD1 or TRBD2 (5 bases each). The CDR3 bases are TGCGCCAGCAGCCCCCCCGGGACCACTAAAAACATTCAGTACTTC. Translation gives CASSPPGTTKNIQYF.